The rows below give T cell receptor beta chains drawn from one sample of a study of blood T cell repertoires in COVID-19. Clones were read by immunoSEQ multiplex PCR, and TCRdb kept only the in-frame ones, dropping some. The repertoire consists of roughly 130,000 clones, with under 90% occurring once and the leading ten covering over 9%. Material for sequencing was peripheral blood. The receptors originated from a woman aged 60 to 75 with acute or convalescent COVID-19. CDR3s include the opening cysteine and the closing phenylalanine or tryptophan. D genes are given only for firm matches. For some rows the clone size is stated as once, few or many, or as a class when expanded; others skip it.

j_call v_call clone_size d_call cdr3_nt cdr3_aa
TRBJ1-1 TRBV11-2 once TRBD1 TGTGCCAGCAGCTTAATGGGGACAGGGCGCCACACTGAAGCTTTCTTT CASSLMGTGRHTEAFF
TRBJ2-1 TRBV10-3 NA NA TGTGCCATCAGTGACGCGTCGGATGAGCAGTTCTTC CAISDASDEQFF
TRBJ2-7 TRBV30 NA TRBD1 TGTGCCTGGAGTCAGGGGGCCGGGCAGTACTTC CAWSQGAGQYF
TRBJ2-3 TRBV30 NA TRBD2 TGTGCCTGGTCCGGCGGGGGTTCAGCAGATACGCAGTATTTT CAWSGGGSADTQYF
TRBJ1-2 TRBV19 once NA TGTGCCAGGGGCCTTAACAACTATGGCTACACCTTC CARGLNNYGYTF
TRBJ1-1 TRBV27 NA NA TGTGCCAGCAGTTTACGAGAGAACACTGAAGCTTTCTTT CASSLRENTEAFF
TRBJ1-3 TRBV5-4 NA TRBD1 TGTGCCAGCAGCTTGAACAGGGGATTGGGCGGAAACACCATATATTTT CASSLNRGLGGNTIYF
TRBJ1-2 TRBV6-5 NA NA TGTGCCACCGGACCGGGCGGGGGTAACTATGGCTACACCTTC CATGPGGGNYGYTF
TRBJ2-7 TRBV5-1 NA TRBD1 TGCGCCAGCAGCACCGGGACAGGGAGTATTTACGAGCAGTACTTC CASSTGTGSIYEQYF
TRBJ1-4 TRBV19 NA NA TGTGCCAGTAGTATTCCTCCGGGGGAAAAACTGTTTTTT CASSIPPGEKLFF
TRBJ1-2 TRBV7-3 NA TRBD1 TGTGCCAGCAGCCTTCCCGGGACAGAAAATGGCTACACCTTC CASSLPGTENGYTF
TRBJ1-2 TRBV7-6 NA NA TGTGCCAGCAGCTTAACAGGGCTTGGCTACACCTTC CASSLTGLGYTF
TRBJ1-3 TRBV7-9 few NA TGTGCCAGCAGCGCATACAGGGAAAACACCATATATTTT CASSAYRENTIYF
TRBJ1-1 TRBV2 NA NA TGTGCCAGCAGCTTCCTAGAGAACACTGAAGCTTTCTTT CASSFLENTEAFF
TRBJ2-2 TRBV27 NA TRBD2 TGTGCCAGCAGTGGACTAGCGGGGGGGCTCGGGGACGGGGAGCTGTTTTTT CASSGLAGGLGDGELFF
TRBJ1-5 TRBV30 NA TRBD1 TGTGCCTGGAGTCAACAGGGACAGCATCAGCCCCAGCATTTT CAWSQQGQHQPQHF
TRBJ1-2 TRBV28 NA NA TGTGCCAGCAGCTACAAGCGTTGGGGGCAGGATGGCTACACCTTC CASSYKRWGQDGYTF
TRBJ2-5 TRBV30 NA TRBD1 TGTGCCTCCGAGGGACAGGCCGGGGGAGAGACCCAGTACTTC CASEGQAGGETQYF
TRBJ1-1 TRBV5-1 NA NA TGCGCCAGCAGCTTGGAATTTGGCGCCGCCGCTTCGGGGGAAGCTTTCTTT CASSLEFGAAASGEAFF
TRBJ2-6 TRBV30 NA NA TGTGCCTGGAGTCCAAGCCGCTCTGGGGCCAACGTCCTGACTTTC CAWSPSRSGANVLTF
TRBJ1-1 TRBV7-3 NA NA TGTGCCAGCAGCTTCTCCGGGACTAACACTGAAGCTTTCTTT CASSFSGTNTEAFF
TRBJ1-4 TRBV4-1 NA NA TGCGCCAGCAGCCAAGATCTAATCGGGGGAATTGGGGAAAAACTGTTTTTT CASSQDLIGGIGEKLFF
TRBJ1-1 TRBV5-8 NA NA TGTGCCAGCAGCCCCCTGGGAGGTAGACACACTGAAGCTTTCTTT CASSPLGGRHTEAFF
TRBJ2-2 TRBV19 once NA TGTGCCAGTAGTAAAGGGGCAGGGGGGTTCACCGGGGAGCTGTTTTTT CASSKGAGGFTGELFF
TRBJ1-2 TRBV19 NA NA TGTGCCAGTAGTATCGCTCAACAGGTGTTCGGGGGCTACACCTTC CASSIAQQVFGGYTF
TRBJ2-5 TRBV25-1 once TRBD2 TGTGCCAGCAGTGGGTTCCCGGGGACTAGCGGTGGGGAGACCCAGTACTTC CASSGFPGTSGGETQYF
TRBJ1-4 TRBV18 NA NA TGTGCCAGCTCAATTCGACTAAGTGAAAAACTGTTTTTT CASSIRLSEKLFF
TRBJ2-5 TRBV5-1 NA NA TGCGCCAGCAGCTTCGGACAGCTGCCACCTCAAGAGACCCAGTACTTC CASSFGQLPPQETQYF
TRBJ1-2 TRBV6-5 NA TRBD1 TGTGCCACCATACCGGGACAGCAACTGTATGGCTACACCTTC CATIPGQQLYGYTF
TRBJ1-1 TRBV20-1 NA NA TGCAGTGCTACTTCGGGACATGAAGCTTTCTTT CSATSGHEAFF
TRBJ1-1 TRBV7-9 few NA TGTGCCAGCAGCTCGATTCCAGATGAAGCTTTCTTT CASSSIPDEAFF
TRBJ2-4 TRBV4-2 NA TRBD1 TGTGCCAGCAGCCAAGGAAGGACAGGCGTCATAGCCAAAAACATTCAGTACTTC CASSQGRTGVIAKNIQYF
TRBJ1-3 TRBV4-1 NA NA TGCGCCAGCAGCTACCGACAGATCTCTGGAAACACCATATATTTT CASSYRQISGNTIYF
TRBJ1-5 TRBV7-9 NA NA TGTGCCAGCAGCTCAGGGGATCAGCCCCAGCATTTT CASSSGDQPQHF
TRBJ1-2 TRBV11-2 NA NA TGTGCCAGCAGCCCCCTACGGGGAGGGGGCTACACCTTC CASSPLRGGGYTF
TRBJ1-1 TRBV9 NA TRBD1 TGTGCCAGCAGCTGGACGGACAGGGCCACTGAAGCTTTCTTT CASSWTDRATEAFF
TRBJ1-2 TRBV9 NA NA TGTGCCAGCAGCGTAGCTGGGCAGGGCACCTATGGCTACACCTTC CASSVAGQGTYGYTF
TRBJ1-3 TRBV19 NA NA TGTGCCAGTAGTAGCTTACAGGGCGCGCAGGGAAACACCATATATTTT CASSSLQGAQGNTIYF